One and the same sample provided the 9 T cell receptor beta chains below, sequenced in a study of T cell clones after liver transplantation. Clones were read by immunoSEQ multiplex PCR, and TCRdb kept only the in-frame ones, dropping some. The data show tens of thousands of clones, 80% seen once. The starting material was CD4+ T cells from blood, obtained 12 months after liver transplant. Receptor source: a human patient who received a liver transplant. Some T cells may originate from the graft donor.

The V gene is TRBV2, the J gene TRBJ2-7, with 8 positions matching TRBD1. V lost 5 bases to trimming and J lost 6 bases; unmatched junction nucleotides: 9. Germline values: CDR1 SNHLY, CDR2 FYNNEI. There are 14 residues in the CDR3. DNA for the CDR3: TGTGCCAGCAGTCCGCGGACAGGGACCGGCGAGCAGTACTTC. This sequence encodes CASSPRTGTGEQYF. The full variable domain, completed using reference TRBV2 and TRBJ2-7, is EPEVTQTPSHQVTQMGQEVILRCVPISNHLYFYWYRQILGQKVEFLVSFYNNEISEKSEIFDDQFSVERPDGSNFTLKIRSTKLEDSAMYFCASSPRTGTGEQYFGPGTRLTVT.

V usage is TRBV23-1 and J usage is TRBJ2-7; D might be TRBD1 (6 bases). TRBV23-1 is an ORF for which the function is uncertain. The CDR3 loop spans 12 amino acids. The CDR3 nucleotides read TGCGGCGACAGGAGGAGCTCCTACGAGCAGTACTTC. Its protein product is CGDRRSSYEQYF.

The genes are TRBV6-1 and TRBJ2-6; 12 bases are shared with TRBD2. CDR3 size: 18 residues. Germline V gene lookup returns CDR1 MNHNS and CDR2 SASEGT. V dropped 4 bases and J dropped 1; count of bases not matched to a gene: 5. The CDR3, as DNA: TGTGCCAGCAGTGGGCTACTAGCGGGAGGATCTGGGGCCAACGTCCTGACTTTC. It codes for CASSGLLAGGSGANVLTF.

This chain uses TRBV5-1 with TRBJ2-7, with 10 bases aligning to TRBD1. The V gene's germline CDR1 is SGHRS and CDR2 YFSETQ. The CDR3 is 15 amino acids. V shed 2 bases and J 6 bases; nucleotides not matched to a gene: 8. CDR3 DNA sequence: TGCGCCAGCAGCTTAATGGGACAGGGGCCTTCCGAGCAGTACTTC. Its translation is CASSLMGQGPSEQYF.

V is TRBV5-4 and J is TRBJ1-2, with a tentative D call TRBD1 (5 bases). The CDR3 extends over 15 amino acids. Looked up from germline, CDR1 is SGHNT and CDR2 is YYREEE (reference sequence). The V end lost 0 bases, the J end lost 4 bases, and 13 bases lay between the germline ends. The CDR3 loop is CASSLALRGSYGYTF. Here the CDR3 DNA reads TGTGCCAGCAGCTTGGCCCTTAGGGGTTCCTATGGCTACACCTTC.

The chain recombines TRBV2 with TRBJ1-1; no firm D call. Germline V gene lookup returns CDR1 SNHLY and CDR2 FYNNEI. V shed 4 bases and J shed 1 base, with 7 bases lying between them. This CDR3 is 13 amino acids long. The CDR3 loop is CASSVWENTEAFF. For the CDR3, the DNA is TGTGCCAGCAGTGTCTGGGAGAACACTGAAGCTTTCTTT.

The chain uses TRBV4-1 and TRBJ1-2; D gene uncertain. Germline V gene sequence: CDR1 MGHRA, CDR2 YSYEKL. V was shortened by 3 bases and J by 4 bases, with 9 bases between the two germline ends. CDR3 length: 13 residues. CDR3 amino acids: CASSHRAFYGYTF. Written as DNA, the CDR3 is TGCGCCAGCAGCCATCGCGCTTTCTATGGCTACACCTTC.

V is TRBV5-1 and J is TRBJ1-3; TRBD1 might be the D (5 bases). V shed 3 bases and J shed 4 bases, with 8 bases lying between them. This CDR3 region has 13 residues. Germline V gives CDR1 SGHRS, CDR2 YFSETQ. CDR3 DNA sequence: TGCGCCAGCAGCTATGGGACGGGAAACACCATATATTTT. This codes for CASSYGTGNTIYF.

The chain has TRBV28 and TRBJ2-7, with 8 bases that match TRBD2. Germline CDR1 MDHEN, CDR2 SYDVKM. Trimming took 4 bases from V and 2 from J; bases not matched to a gene: 7. The CDR3 spans 15 residues. The CDR3 spells CASSSIGGGPYEQYF. CDR3 nucleotide sequence: TGTGCCAGCAGTTCGATCGGGGGGGGGCCCTACGAGCAGTACTTC.